What follows describes a single T cell receptor (beta chain). This specimen belongs to a study of blood T cell repertoires in COVID-19. Study-level information: Italy, Spain and the United States were the sources of the convalescent and acute COVID-19 samples. Nucleic acid was either cDNA or gDNA, and it came from T cells, B-cell-depleted T cells, or PBMCs.

Looked up from germline, CDR1 is LGHDT and CDR2 is YNNKEL (reference sequence). Germline trimming cut 5 bases from V and 8 bases from J; bases unmatched to any gene: 13. The CDR3 extends over 15 amino acids. In the original workflow: Reference gene primer amplification gave estimated nucleated cell counts. Using immunoSEQ multiplex PCR, the repertoire was profiled, and TCRdb retains in-frame clones only, with some absent. V and J calls and clone size come straight from that table; D and trimming were deduced from the DNA. The sample gives approximately 63,000 clones, approximately 84% of which show up once; more than 4.5% is in the top ten.

The sample consisted of peripheral blood. The chain couples TRBV3-1 (or the pseudogene TRBV3-2) to TRBJ1-2, with 8 bases matching TRBD1. This TCR came from a man at least 80 years old in a cohort sampled during active COVID-19. The CDR3 protein is CASSYLGQGKSGYTF. The CDR3 DNA is TGTGCCAGCAGCTATCTAGGACAGGGCAAGAGCGGCTACACCTTC.